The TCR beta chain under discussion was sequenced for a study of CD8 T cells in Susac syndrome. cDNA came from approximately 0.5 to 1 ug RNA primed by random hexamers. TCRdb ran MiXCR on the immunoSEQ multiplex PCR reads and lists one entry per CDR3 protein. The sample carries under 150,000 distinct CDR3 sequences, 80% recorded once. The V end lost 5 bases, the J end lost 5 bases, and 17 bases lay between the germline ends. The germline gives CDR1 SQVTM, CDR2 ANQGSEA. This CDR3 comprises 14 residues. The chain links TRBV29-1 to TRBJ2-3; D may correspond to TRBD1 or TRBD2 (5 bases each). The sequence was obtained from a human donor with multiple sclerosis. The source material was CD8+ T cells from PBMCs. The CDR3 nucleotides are TGCAGCGTTTACCGGGACCGCCTAGAAGATACGCAGTATTTT. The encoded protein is CSVYRDRLEDTQYF.